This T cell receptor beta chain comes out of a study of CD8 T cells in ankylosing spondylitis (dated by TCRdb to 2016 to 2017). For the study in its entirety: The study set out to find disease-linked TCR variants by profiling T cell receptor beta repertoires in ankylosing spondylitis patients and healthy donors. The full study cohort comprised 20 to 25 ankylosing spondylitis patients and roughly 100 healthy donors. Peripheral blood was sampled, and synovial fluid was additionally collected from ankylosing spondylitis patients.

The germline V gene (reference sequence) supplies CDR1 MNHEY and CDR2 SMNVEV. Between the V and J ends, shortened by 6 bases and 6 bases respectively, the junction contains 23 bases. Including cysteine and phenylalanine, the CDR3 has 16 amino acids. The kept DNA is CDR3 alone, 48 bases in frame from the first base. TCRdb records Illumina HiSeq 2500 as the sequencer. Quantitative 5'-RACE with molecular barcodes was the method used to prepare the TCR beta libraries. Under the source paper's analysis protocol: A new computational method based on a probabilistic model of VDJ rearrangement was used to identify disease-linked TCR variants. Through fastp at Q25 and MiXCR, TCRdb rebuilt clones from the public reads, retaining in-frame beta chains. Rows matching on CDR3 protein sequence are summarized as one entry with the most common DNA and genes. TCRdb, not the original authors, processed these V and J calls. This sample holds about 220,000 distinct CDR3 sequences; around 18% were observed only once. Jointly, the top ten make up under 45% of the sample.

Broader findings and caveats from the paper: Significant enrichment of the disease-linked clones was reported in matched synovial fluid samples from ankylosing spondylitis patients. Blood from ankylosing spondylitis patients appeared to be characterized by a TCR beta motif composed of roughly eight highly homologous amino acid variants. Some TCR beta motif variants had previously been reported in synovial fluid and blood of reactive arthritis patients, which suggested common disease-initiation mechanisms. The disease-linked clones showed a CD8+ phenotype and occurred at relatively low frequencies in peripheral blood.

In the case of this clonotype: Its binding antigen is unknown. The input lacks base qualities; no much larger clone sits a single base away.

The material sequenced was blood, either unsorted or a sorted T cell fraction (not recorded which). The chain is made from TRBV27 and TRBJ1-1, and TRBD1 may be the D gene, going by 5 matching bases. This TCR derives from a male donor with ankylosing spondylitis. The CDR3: CASRRLFEGDVPEAFF. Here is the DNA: TGTGCCAGCAGACGTTTATTCGAAGGGGACGTTCCTGAAGCTTTCTTT.